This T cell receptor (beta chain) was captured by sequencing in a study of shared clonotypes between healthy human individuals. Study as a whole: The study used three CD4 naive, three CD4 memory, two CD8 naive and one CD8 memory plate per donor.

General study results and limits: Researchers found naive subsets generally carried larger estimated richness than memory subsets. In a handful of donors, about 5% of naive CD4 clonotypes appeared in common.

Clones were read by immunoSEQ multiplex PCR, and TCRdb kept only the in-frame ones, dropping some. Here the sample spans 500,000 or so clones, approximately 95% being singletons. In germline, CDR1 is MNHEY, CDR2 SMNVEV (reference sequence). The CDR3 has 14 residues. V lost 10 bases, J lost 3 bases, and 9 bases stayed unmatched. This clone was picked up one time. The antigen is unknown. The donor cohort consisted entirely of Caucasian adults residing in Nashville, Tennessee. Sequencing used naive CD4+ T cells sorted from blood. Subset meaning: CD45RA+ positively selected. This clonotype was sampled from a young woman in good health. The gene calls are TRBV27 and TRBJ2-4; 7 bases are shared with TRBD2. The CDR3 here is CATRRGDVKNIQYF. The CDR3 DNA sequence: TGTGCCACCAGACGGGGGGACGTCAAAAACATTCAGTACTTC.